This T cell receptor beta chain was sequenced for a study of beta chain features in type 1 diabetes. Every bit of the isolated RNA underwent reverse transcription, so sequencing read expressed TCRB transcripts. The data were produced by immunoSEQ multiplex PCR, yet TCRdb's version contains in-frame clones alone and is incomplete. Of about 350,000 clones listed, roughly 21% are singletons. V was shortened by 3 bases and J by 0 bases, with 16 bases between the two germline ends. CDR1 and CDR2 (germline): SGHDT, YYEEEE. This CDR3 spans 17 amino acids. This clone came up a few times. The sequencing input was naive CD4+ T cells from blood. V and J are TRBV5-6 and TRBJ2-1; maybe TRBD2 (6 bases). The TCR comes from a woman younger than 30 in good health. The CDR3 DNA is TGTGCCAGCAGCTCTCTGATCGCGGGAAGCTCCTACAATGAGCAGTTCTTC. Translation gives CASSSLIAGSSYNEQFF.